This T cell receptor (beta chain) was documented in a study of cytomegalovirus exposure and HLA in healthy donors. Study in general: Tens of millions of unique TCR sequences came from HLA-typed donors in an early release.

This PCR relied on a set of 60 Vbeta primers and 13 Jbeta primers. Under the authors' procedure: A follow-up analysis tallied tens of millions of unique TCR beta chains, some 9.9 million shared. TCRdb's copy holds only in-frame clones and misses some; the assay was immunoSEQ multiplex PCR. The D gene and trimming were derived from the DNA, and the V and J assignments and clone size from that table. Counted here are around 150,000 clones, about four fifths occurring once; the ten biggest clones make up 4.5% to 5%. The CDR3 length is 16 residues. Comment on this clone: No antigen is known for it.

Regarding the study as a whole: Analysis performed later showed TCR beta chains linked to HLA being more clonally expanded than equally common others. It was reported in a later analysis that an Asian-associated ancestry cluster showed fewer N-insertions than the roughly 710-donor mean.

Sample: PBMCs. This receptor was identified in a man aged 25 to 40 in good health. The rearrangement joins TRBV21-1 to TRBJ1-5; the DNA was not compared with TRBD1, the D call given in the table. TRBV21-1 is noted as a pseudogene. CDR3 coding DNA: TGTGCCAGCAGCAAAGGTCAGGTCTATAGCAATCAGCCCCAGCATTTT. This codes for CASSKGQVYSNQPQHF.